Listed below are T cell receptor beta chains from one sample, sequenced in a study of breast tumors, draining lymph nodes, adjacent tissues. TCRdb itself ran the multiplex PCR reads through MiXCR, one entry per CDR3 protein. Of roughly 120,000 distinct CDR3 sequences in the sample, nearly 20% were seen once. What was sequenced was axillary lymph node tissue. Receptors originate from a female donor with breast cancer. Some clones in this sample may be carry-over from other donors' samples. Each CDR3 is given without its conserved first and last residue.

TRBV15,TRBJ2-3,ATSRDRGDTQY
TRBV4-1,TRBJ2-5,ASSQTQETQY
TRBV6-2/TRBV6-3,TRBJ2-5,ASSVQRGGRETQY
TRBV20-1,TRBJ2-3,SARGGRFTDTQY
TRBV9,TRBJ2-6,ASSVVRFSGANVLT
TRBV12-3/TRBV12-4,TRBJ2-7,ASSPRGAGQYEQY
TRBV7-9,TRBJ2-3,ASSHSGRADTQY
TRBV29-1,TRBJ1-3,STTPRGGSSGNTIY
TRBV20-1,TRBJ2-3,SARVQGADTQY
TRBV20-1,TRBJ2-3,SARAPVENRQC
TRBV10-3,TRBJ1-5,AITDRSNQPQH
TRBV4-2,TRBJ2-1,ASSQGRNEQF
TRBV5-1,TRBJ2-5,ASSPTPGLAFETQY
TRBV3-1,TRBJ2-7,ASSFLSGYEQY
TRBV18,TRBJ1-4,ASSGQGAKGANEKLF
TRBV19,TRBJ1-4,ASRGDRAKTNEKLF
TRBV5-4,TRBJ2-7,ASSRQEGTYEQY
TRBV12-3/TRBV12-4,TRBJ1-2,ASSLKNYGYT
TRBV2,TRBJ2-2,ASKPGTGTGELF
TRBV20-1,TRBJ1-5,SARGGASNQPQH
TRBV10-2,TRBJ1-3,ASSEPGVFGNTIY
TRBV5-6,TRBJ1-2,ASSTGGNYGYT
TRBV20-1,TRBJ2-1,SASLGTIYNEQF
TRBV5-4,TRBJ2-3,ASRPGRSTDTQY
TRBV20-1,TRBJ1-2,SAPNSPAPSYT
TRBV6-5,TRBJ2-7,ASSRLAASYEQY
TRBV5-1,TRBJ2-4,AGSLGGLSQAKNIQY
TRBV18,TRBJ1-4,ASSAGQNEKLF
TRBV19,TRBJ2-7,ASSQAGGSHEQY
TRBV14,TRBJ2-3,ASSRGLAPDTQY
TRBV2,TRBJ2-5,ASRGGRETQY
TRBV12-3/TRBV12-4,TRBJ2-3,ASSLLADTQY
TRBV7-2,TRBJ2-3,ASSLTLGGRGTDTQY
TRBV3-1,TRBJ2-1,ASSQIQGNEQF
TRBV11-2,TRBJ1-2,ASSLGAGGGYGYT
TRBV6-5,TRBJ2-3,ASSYRSTDTQY
TRBV11-2,TRBJ2-1,ASREIARGGGGEQF
TRBV20-1,TRBJ2-3,SARDPSGGIDTQY
TRBV27,TRBJ1-6,ASGSGSSPLH
TRBV29-1,TRBJ2-7,SVGLGYEQY
TRBV2,TRBJ1-2,ASRPQGSYGYT
TRBV6-1,TRBJ2-2,ASRGFRQGAGELF
TRBV7-3,TRBJ2-2,ASSYPLSRGGHTGELF
TRBV6-5,TRBJ1-6,ASSRGQGILH
TRBV28,TRBJ2-4,ASSWGSAKNIQY
TRBV7-3,TRBJ2-1,ASSLEGRSGEQF
TRBV27,TRBJ1-4,ASSAGGPPVRLF
TRBV10-1,TRBJ1-5,ASSPEDLHQPQH